This T cell receptor (beta chain) comes out of a study of blood T cells in healthy people across ages. Study results and limitations: Among long-lived donors, naive CD4+ cells were more numerous and diversity higher than in aged donors. Estimated diversity that came from one million T cells was considered an underestimate.

A J-beta primer mix and a sample-barcoded 5' primer were used in a second PCR of about 7 to 12 cycles. MiXCR was run by TCRdb on the 5' RACE reads, yielding one entry per CDR3 protein. The table has around 990,000 distinct CDR3 sequences, roughly two fifths seen once. V dropped 3 bases and J dropped 6 bases, with 9 bases sitting between them. Germline values: CDR1 SEHNR, CDR2 FQNEAQ (reference sequence). This CDR3 has 14 amino acids. Samples each had at least 5 micrograms of total RNA extracted. This clonotype was recorded a few times. The antigen remains unidentified. Material: blood. This sequence joins TRBV7-9 and TRBJ2-6, with D perhaps matching TRBD1 (6 bases). The source of this sequence is a man aged 18 to 29 in good health. This CDR3 is CASSLTGPANVLTF. CDR3 sequence (DNA): TGTGCCAGCAGCTTGACAGGCCCGGCCAACGTCCTGACTTTC.